The clone carrying this TCR beta chain was counted a few times. Its specificity is unknown. This record belongs to a study of identical twins. V gave up 5 bases and J gave up 4 bases; unmatched junction bases: 12. Looked up from germline, CDR1 is SGHTA and CDR2 is FQGNSA. The CDR3 is made up of 16 amino acids. The study, taken as a whole, reports: For cord blood, abundant beta clonotypes had fewer insertions, unlike memory repertoires, which showed none.

TCRdb itself ran the 5' RACE reads through MiXCR, one entry per CDR3 protein. The sample lists some 710,000 distinct CDR3 sequences; 5.5% to 6.5% were seen once. The TCR comes from a man in his late teens or twenties in good health. The specimen was naive T cells sorted from blood. V usage is TRBV7-2 and J usage is TRBJ2-3; 7 bases are a match to TRBD2. This CDR3 is CASSRGGLYPPDTQYF. The CDR3 DNA is TGTGCCAGCAGCCGCGGGGGACTCTACCCGCCAGATACGCAGTATTTT.